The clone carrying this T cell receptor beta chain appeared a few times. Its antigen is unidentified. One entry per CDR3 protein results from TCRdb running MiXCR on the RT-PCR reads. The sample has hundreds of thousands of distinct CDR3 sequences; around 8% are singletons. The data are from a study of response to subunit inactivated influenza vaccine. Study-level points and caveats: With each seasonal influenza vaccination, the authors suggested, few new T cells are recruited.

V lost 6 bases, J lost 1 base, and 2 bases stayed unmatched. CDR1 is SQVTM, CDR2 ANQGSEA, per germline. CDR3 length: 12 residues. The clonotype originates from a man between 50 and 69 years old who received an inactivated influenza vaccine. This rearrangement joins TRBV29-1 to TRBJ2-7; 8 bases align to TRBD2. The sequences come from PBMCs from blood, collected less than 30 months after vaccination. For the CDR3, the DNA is TGCAGCGTCCGGGAGGGATCCTACGAGCAGTACTTC. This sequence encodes CSVREGSYEQYF.